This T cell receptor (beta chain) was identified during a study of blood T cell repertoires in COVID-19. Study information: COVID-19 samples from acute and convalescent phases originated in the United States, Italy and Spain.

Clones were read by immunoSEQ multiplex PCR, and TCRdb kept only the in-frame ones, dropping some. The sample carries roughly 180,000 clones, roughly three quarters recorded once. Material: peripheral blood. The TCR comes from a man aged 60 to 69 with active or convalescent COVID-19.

The CDR3 DNA reads as TGTGCCAGCAGCTCCCTCGGCAGGAAACTGTTTTTT. This sequence encodes CASSSLGRKLFF. The rearrangement joins TRBV7-2 to TRBJ1-4; D is unclear. Trimming took off 4 bases at V and 11 bases at J, with 11 bases between the two ends. Germline CDR1 and CDR2: SGHTA and FQGNSA. This CDR3 is 12 amino acids long.